This T cell receptor beta chain comes out of a study of blood T cell repertoires in COVID-19. Study summary: Both acute and convalescent COVID-19 samples were obtained from the United States, Italy and Spain. The analysed material was cDNA or gDNA that came from T cells, B-cell-depleted T cells, or PBMCs.

Participants were aged roughly 18 to 90 years from around 24 US areas. Assignment of participants to cohorts was predicated upon participant-reported clinical history. The protocol was immunoSEQ multiplex PCR, while the TCRdb copy is restricted to in-frame clones and leaves out a portion. Of a few hundred thousand clones in the sample, almost 90% are singletons; the top ten hold about 14%. The sequence came from a woman aged 50 to 65 with acute COVID-19. Material: PBMCs or T cells enriched from blood (not recorded which).

CDR3 in amino acids: CASSLRGAGSYNSPLHF. CDR3 coding DNA: TGTGCCAGCAGCTTACGGGGGGCTGGTTCCTATAATTCACCCCTCCACTTT. The chain couples TRBV7-3 to TRBJ1-6; the D gene is possibly TRBD1 (6 bases). CDR1 is SGHTA and CDR2 is FQGTGA in the germline V gene. V lost 2 bases and J 1 base, leaving 12 bases between the germline ends. The CDR3 spans 17 residues. The whole variable domain, remainder taken from reference TRBV7-3 and TRBJ1-6, is GAGVSQTPSNKVTEKGKYVELRCDPISGHTALYWYRQSLGQGPEFLIYFQGTGAADDSGLPNDRFFAVRPEGSVSTLKIQRTERGDSAVYLCASSLRGAGSYNSPLHFGNGTRLTVT.